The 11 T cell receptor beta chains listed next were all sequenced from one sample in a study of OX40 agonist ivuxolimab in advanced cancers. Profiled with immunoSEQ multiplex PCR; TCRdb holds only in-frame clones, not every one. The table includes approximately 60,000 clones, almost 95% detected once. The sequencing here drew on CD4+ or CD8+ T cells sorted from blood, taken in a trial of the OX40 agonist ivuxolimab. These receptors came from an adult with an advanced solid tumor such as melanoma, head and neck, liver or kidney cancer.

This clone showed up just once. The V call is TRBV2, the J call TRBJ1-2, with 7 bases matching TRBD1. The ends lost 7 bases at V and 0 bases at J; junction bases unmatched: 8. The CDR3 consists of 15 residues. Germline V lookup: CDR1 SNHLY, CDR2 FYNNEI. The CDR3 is CASKTGVKSNYGYTF. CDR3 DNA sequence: TGTGCCAGCAAAACAGGGGTTAAATCTAACTATGGCTACACCTTC.

In DNA form, the CDR3 reads TGTGCCAGCAGTGACCCTCTACTAGCGGGAGGCGCCTACGAGCAGTACTTC. It translates to CASSDPLLAGGAYEQYF. The chain carries TRBV6-1 and TRBJ2-7; TRBD2 matches 12 bases. The CDR3 sequence is 17 residues long. The V and J ends lost 3 bases and 2 bases, in that order; junction bases with no gene match: 8. In germline, CDR1 is MNHNS, CDR2 SASEGT.

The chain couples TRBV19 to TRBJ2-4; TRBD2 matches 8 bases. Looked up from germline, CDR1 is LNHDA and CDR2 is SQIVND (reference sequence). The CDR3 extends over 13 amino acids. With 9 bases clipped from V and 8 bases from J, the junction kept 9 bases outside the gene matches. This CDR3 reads CASNSGGSDIQYF. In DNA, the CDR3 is TGTGCCAGCAATTCGGGGGGGTCGGACATTCAGTACTTC. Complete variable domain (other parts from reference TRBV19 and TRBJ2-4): DGGITQSPKYLFRKEGQNVTLSCEQNLNHDAMYWYRQDPGQGLRLIYYSQIVNDFQKGDIAEGYSVSREKKESFPLTVTSAQKNPTAFYLCASNSGGSDIQYFGAGTRLSVL.

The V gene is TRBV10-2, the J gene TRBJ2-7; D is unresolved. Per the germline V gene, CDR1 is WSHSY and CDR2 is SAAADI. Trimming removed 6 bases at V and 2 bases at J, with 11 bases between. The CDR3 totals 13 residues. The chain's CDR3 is CASRVGLTYEQYF. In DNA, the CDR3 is TGCGCCAGCAGGGTAGGCCTTACCTACGAGCAGTACTTC.

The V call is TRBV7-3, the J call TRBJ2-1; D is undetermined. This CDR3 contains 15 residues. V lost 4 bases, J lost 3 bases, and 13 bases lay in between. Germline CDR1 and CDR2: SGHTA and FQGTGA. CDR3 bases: TGTGCCAGCAGCTCCAGCTATGGGTACTACAATGAGCAGTTCTTC. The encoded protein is CASSSSYGYYNEQFF.

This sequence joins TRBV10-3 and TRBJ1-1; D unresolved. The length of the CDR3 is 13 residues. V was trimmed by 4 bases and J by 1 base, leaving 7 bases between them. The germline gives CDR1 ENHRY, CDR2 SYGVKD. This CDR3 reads CAISAEGNTEAFF. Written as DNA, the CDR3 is TGTGCCATCAGTGCCGAGGGGAACACTGAAGCTTTCTTT.

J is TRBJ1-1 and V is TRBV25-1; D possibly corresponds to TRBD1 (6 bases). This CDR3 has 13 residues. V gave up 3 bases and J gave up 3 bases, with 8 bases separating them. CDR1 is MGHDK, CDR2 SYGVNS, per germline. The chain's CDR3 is CASSDTGYTEAFF. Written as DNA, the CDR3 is TGTGCCAGCAGTGACACAGGGTACACTGAAGCTTTCTTT.

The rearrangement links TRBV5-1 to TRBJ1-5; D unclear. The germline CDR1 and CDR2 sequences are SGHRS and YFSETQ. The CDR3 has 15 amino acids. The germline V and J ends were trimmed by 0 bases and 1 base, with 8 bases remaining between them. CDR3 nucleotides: TGCGCCAGCAGCTTGGGGGGAGGAAGCAATCAGCCCCAGCATTTT. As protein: CASSLGGGSNQPQHF.

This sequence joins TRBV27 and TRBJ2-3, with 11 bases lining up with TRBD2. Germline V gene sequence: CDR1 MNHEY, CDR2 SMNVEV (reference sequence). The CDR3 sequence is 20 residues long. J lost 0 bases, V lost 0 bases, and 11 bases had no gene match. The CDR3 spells CASSLSSGTSGASSTDTQYF. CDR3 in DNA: TGTGCCAGCAGTTTATCTTCCGGGACTAGCGGAGCTTCTAGCACAGATACGCAGTATTTT.

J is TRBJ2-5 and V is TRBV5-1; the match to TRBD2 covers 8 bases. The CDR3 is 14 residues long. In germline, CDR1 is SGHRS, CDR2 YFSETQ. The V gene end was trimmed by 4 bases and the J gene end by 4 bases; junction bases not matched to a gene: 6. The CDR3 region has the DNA TGCGCCAGCAGCCCAGCGGGAGCTGGAGAGACCCAGTACTTC. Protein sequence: CASSPAGAGETQYF.

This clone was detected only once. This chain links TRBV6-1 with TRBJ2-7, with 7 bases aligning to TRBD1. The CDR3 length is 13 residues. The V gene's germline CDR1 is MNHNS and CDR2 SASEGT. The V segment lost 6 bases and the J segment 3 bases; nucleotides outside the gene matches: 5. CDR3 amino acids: CASRDTGDYEQYF. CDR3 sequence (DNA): TGTGCCAGCAGGGATACAGGGGACTACGAGCAGTACTTC.